These T cell receptor beta chains were read from a single sample in a study of T-cell memory formation after mild COVID-19. TCRdb itself ran the 5' RACE reads through MiXCR, one entry per CDR3 protein. Of about 290,000 distinct CDR3 sequences in the sample, about 15% were seen once. Material for sequencing was PBMCs or a T cell subset sorted from them (not recorded which). Every receptor here comes from a man aged 18 to 30 who had mild COVID-19 (a few samples of this study predate the infection). Cell type and time point are not known. CDR3s leave out the opening cysteine and the closing phenylalanine or tryptophan. Not every row has a clone size; where given, it reads once, few, many or a size class.

v_gene: TRBV6-1; abundance: .; j_gene: TRBJ2-5; CDR3aa: ATGTGAFEETQY
v_gene: TRBV7-2; abundance: .; j_gene: TRBJ2-1; CDR3aa: ASSLEALAGGSRPEQF
v_gene: TRBV5-1; abundance: many; j_gene: TRBJ2-5; CDR3aa: ASSLGSGTIQETQY
v_gene: TRBV4-1; abundance: .; j_gene: TRBJ1-3; CDR3aa: ASSPGQGPSGNTIY
v_gene: TRBV29-1; abundance: few; j_gene: TRBJ2-6; CDR3aa: SVDSSGANVLT
v_gene: TRBV11-1; abundance: .; j_gene: TRBJ1-1; CDR3aa: ASSSRGGTGGRTNTEAF
v_gene: TRBV21-1; abundance: .; j_gene: TRBJ2-7; CDR3aa: ASSRRSQFAGAGEQY
v_gene: TRBV12-3/TRBV12-4; abundance: .; j_gene: TRBJ2-5; CDR3aa: ASSLGLAAGETQY
v_gene: TRBV19; abundance: .; j_gene: TRBJ2-3; CDR3aa: ASSIGSWGTDTQY
v_gene: TRBV7-2; abundance: .; j_gene: TRBJ1-3; CDR3aa: ASSLAGSGNTIY
v_gene: TRBV29-1; abundance: .; j_gene: TRBJ2-5; CDR3aa: SVRGDGETQY
v_gene: TRBV6-5; abundance: .; j_gene: TRBJ1-6; CDR3aa: ASSPLGNSPLH
v_gene: TRBV11-2; abundance: once; j_gene: TRBJ2-3; CDR3aa: ASRGESWHTQY
v_gene: TRBV6-1; abundance: .; j_gene: TRBJ2-5; CDR3aa: ASSEPEDQETQY
v_gene: TRBV7-3; abundance: few; j_gene: TRBJ1-2; CDR3aa: ASSPGQAFGYT
v_gene: TRBV7-2; abundance: .; j_gene: TRBJ1-2; CDR3aa: ASSTRGTEGYT
v_gene: TRBV3-1; abundance: few; j_gene: TRBJ1-4; CDR3aa: ASSQNTHGGQKLF
v_gene: TRBV11-2; abundance: few; j_gene: TRBJ2-4; CDR3aa: ASSLIKGAGAKNIQY